This TCR beta chain was sequenced for a study of OX40 agonist ivuxolimab in advanced cancers. In the study overall: The costimulatory receptor OX40 (CD134) was targeted by ivuxolimab, a fully human IgG2 agonistic monoclonal antibody. Among the roughly 52 dose-escalation patients, about 19 had hepatocellular carcinoma, approximately 15 melanoma, 9 renal cell carcinoma and 9 head and neck cancer. Patients were allowed to have had prior anti-PD-1, anti-PD-L1 or anti-CTLA-4 therapy, and around 37% of the dose-escalation patients had previously received checkpoint inhibitors. Intravenous ivuxolimab was administered to patients every 2 weeks at six dose levels: 0.01, 0.1, 0.3, 1.5, 3 and 10 mg/kg. The paper describes the monotherapy dose-escalation part (N of about 52 patients) of the phase I trial of ivuxolimab. Peripheral TCRbeta sequencing aimed to test whether ivuxolimab altered TCR sequence diversity and caused clonal T-cell expansion. Three dose-escalation patients achieved partial responses, one with hepatocellular carcinoma and two with cutaneous melanoma. A male proportion of roughly 80% and a mean age of 60 years, ranging from roughly 23 to 79, were recorded for the dose-escalation cohort.

Note on this clone: Its antigen is not yet known. Nothing much larger sits one base from this clone, and base qualities are not available.

Patients with autoimmune disease history or receiving systemic immunosuppression were excluded from the trial. Peripheral blood for TCR sequencing was collected from all dose cohorts at baseline, on cycle 4 day 1, and on cycle 7 day 1. The samples were drawn from a first-in-human, open-label, multicenter phase I dose-escalation trial of ivuxolimab. Adults with locally advanced or metastatic melanoma, renal cell, hepatocellular, or head and neck squamous cell carcinoma were enrolled in the trial. CD4+ and CD8+ T cells were sorted separately from peripheral blood before TCR sequencing. Summary of the overall study and its limitations: At doses of 0.1 to 3.0 mg/kg, clonal expansion of both CD4+ and CD8+ blood T cells was observed from baseline to week 6. The antigen specificity of the clonally expanded peripheral T cells was not determined. In partial responders in the 0.1-3.0 mg/kg groups, normalized peripheral clonal expansion was found to be among the lowest, especially among CD8+ T cells. After ivuxolimab, more expanded clones were found on average in CD8+ T cells than in CD4+ T cells. Low levels of normalized T-cell clonal expansion were also shown by some nonresponding patients.

Genomic DNA was extracted from sorted cells for sequencing of the TCRbeta CDR3 region. The immunoSEQ Assay was used to sequence the TCRbeta CDR3 regions. As stored in TCRdb, this immuneACCESS dataset retains in-frame rearrangements with V and J assigned. A fraction of the clones does not appear; measured against another copy, unresolved V genes explain less than half of the discrepancy, and the remainder lacks a known reason. The sample table records over 25,000 clones; roughly 79% of these occur just once. The ten most abundant clones make up less than 40% of the sample. Inclusive of the bounding cysteine and phenylalanine, the CDR3 is 15 residues long. Solely the CDR3 DNA is kept, with 45 bases framed from the first base. From V the trimming removes 2 bases and from J it removes 10 bases, while the gene matches leave 11 bases of the junction unaccounted for. CDR1 and CDR2 are drawn from the germline V gene: MNHEY, SVGAGI.

This specimen was CD4+ or CD8+ T cells sorted from blood, taken in a trial of the OX40 agonist ivuxolimab. This sequence originates from an adult with an advanced solid tumor such as melanoma, head and neck, liver or kidney cancer. This receptor chain uses TRBV6-5 and TRBJ1-2; TRBD1 matches 9 bases in the middle. The DNA reads TGTGCCAGCAGTTACCCCCCCAGGACAGGGGATCCCTACACCTTC. The translation is CASSYPPRTGDPYTF.